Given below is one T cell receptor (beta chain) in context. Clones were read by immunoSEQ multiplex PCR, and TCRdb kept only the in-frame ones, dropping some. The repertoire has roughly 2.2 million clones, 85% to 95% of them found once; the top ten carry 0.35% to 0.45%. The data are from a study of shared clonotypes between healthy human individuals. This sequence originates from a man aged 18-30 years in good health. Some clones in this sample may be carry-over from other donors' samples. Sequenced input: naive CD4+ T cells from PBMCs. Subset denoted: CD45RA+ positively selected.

The CDR3 sequence: CASSSLGGSGNTIYF. The DNA of the CDR3 is TGTGCCAGCAGTTCTTTAGGGGGCTCTGGAAACACCATATATTTT. The rearrangement uses TRBV28 and TRBJ1-3; a weak D match, TRBD1 (6 bases). Looked up from germline, CDR1 is MDHEN and CDR2 is SYDVKM. This CDR3 has 15 amino acids. With 4 bases removed from V and 0 bases from J, the gap between germline ends came to 10 bases.